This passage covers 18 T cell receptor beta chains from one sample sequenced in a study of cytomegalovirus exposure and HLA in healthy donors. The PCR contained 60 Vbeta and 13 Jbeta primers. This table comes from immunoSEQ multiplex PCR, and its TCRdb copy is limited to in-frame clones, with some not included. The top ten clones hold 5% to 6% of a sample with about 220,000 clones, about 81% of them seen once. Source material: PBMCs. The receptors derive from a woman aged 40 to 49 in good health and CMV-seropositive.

The CDR3 loop reads CSVGVTGMNTEAFF. The CDR3 bases are TGCAGCGTTGGTGTAACGGGGATGAACACTGAAGCTTTCTTT. V gene TRBV29-1 combines with J gene TRBJ1-1; D ambiguous. Germline V gene sequence: CDR1 SQVTM, CDR2 ANQGSEA. The CDR3 spans 14 residues. Trimming took 4 bases from V and 0 from J, leaving 12 bases between them.

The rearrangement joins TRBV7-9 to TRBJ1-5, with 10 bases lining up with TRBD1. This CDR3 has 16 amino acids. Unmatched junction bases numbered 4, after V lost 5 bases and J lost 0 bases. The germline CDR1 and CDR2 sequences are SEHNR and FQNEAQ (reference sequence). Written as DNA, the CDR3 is TGTGCCAGCAGCGGGACAGGGGAATATAGCAATCAGCCCCAGCATTTT. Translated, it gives CASSGTGEYSNQPQHF.

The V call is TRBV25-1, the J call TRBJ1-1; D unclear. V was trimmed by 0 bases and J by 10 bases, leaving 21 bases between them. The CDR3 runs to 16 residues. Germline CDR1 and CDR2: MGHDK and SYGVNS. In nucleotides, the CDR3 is TGTGCCAGCAGTGAATACTGGGAAGTAAGGGAGGGTGGAGCTTTCTTT. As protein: CASSEYWEVREGGAFF.

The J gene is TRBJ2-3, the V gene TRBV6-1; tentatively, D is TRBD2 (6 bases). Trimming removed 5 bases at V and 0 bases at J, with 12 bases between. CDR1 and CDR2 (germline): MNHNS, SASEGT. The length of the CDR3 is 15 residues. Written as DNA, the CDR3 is TGTGCCAGCAGTAGACTAGTAGTCAGCACAGATACGCAGTATTTT. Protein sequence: CASSRLVVSTDTQYF.

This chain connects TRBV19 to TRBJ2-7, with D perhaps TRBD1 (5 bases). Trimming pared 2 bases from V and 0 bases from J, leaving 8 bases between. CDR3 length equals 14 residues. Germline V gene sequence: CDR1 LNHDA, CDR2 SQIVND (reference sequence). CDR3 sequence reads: CASSISGPSYEQYF. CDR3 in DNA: TGTGCCAGTAGTATATCAGGGCCCTCCTACGAGCAGTACTTC.

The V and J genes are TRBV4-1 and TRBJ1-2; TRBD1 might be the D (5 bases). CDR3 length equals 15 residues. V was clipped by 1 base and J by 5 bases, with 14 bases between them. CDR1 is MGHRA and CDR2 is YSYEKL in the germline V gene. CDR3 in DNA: TGCGCCAGCAGCCAAGGGTTAGGGGTGTATTATGGCTACACCTTC. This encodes CASSQGLGVYYGYTF.

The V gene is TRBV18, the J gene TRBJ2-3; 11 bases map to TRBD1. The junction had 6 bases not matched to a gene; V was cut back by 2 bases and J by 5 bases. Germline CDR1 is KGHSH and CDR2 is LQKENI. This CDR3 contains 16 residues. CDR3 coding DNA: TGTGCCAGCTCACCAAGCGGGACAGGGGGAGGAGATACGCAGTATTTT. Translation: CASSPSGTGGGDTQYF.

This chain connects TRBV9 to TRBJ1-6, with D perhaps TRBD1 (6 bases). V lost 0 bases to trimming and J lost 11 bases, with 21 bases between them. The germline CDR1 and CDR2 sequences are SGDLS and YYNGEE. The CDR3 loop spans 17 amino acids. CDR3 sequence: CASSVGMGQQIGAPLHF. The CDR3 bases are TGTGCCAGCAGCGTAGGAATGGGACAACAAATTGGCGCACCCCTCCACTTT.

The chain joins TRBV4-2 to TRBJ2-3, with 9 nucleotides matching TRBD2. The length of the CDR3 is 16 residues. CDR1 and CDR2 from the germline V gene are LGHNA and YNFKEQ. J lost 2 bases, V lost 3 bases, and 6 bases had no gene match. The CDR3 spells CASSQLPSGDTDTQYF. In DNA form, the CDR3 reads TGTGCCAGCAGCCAGCTTCCTAGCGGGGACACAGATACGCAGTATTTT.

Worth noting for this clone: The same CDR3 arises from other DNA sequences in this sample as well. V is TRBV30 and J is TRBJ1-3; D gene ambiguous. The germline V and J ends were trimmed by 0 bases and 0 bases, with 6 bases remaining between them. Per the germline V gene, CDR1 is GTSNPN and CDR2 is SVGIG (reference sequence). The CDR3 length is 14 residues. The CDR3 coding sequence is TGTGCCTGGAGTGTCCGGGGCTCTGGAAACACCATATATTTT. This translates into CAWSVRGSGNTIYF.

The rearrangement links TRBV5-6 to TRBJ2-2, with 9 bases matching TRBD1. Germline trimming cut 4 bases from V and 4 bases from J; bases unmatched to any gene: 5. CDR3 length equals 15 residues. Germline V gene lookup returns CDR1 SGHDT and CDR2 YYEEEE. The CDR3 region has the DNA TGTGCCAGCAGCACAGGACAGGGGCTCACCGGGGAGCTGTTTTTT. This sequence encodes CASSTGQGLTGELFF. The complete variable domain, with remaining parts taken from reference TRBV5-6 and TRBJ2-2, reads DAGVTQSPTHLIKTRGQQVTLRCSPKSGHDTVSWYQQALGQGPQFIFQYYEEEERQRGNFPDRFSGHQFPNYSSELNVNALLLGDSALYLCASSTGQGLTGELFFGEGSRLTVL.

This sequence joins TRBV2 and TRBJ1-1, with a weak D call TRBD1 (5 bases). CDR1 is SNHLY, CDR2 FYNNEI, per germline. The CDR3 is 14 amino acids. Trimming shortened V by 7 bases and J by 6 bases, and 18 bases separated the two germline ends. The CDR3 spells CASIRSGRGAEAFF. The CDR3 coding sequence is TGTGCCAGCATCCGGTCAGGGCGAGGCGCTGAAGCTTTCTTT.

The CDR3 is CASSASPALAGADTQYF. CDR3 in DNA: TGTGCCAGCAGCGCAAGCCCGGCGCTAGCGGGGGCGGATACGCAGTATTTT. The rearrangement links TRBV7-2 to TRBJ2-3, with 10 bases that match TRBD2. The germline gives CDR1 SGHTA, CDR2 FQGNSA. Trimming took 5 bases from V and 6 from J; bases not matched to a gene: 14. The CDR3 consists of 17 residues.

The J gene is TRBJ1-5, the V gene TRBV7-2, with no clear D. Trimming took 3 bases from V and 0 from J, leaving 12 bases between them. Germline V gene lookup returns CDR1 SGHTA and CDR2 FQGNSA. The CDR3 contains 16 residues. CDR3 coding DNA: TGTGCCAGCAGCTTGTCGGGAGCTTATAGCAATCAGCCCCAGCATTTT. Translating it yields CASSLSGAYSNQPQHF.

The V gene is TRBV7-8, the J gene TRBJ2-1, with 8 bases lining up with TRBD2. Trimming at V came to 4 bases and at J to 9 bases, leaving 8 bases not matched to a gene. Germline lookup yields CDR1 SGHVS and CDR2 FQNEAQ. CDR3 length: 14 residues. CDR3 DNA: TGTGCCAGCAGCTCCTGGACTAGCCGGGTTGAGCAGTTCTTC. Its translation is CASSSWTSRVEQFF.

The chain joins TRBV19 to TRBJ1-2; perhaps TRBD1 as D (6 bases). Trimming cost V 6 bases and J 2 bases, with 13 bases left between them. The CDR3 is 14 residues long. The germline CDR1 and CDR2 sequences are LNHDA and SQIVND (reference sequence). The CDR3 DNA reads TGTGCCAGTAGCCGGGACAAAAACAACTATGGCTACACCTTC. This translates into CASSRDKNNYGYTF.

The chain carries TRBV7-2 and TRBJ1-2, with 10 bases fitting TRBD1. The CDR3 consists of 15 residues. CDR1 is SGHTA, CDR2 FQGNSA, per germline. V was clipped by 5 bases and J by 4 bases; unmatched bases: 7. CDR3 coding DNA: TGTGCCAGCAGCAGACAGGGGGCGAGAGGCTATGGCTACACCTTC. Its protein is CASSRQGARGYGYTF.

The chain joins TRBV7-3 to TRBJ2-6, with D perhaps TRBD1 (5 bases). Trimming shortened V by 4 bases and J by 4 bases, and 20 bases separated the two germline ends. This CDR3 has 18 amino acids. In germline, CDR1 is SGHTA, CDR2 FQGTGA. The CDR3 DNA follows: TGTGCCAGCAGCTCTTCAGGGTACGTCTCGTCGGGGGCCAACGTCCTGACTTTC. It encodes CASSSSGYVSSGANVLTF.